A selection of T cell receptor beta chains follows, all from one sample in a study of blood T cell dynamics during melanoma immunotherapy. TCRdb's table, derived via immunoSEQ multiplex PCR, lists solely in-frame clones and lacks some. The sample records a few thousand clones, around nine tenths being singletons. Sequenced here: blood, sampled from a patient treated with checkpoint blockade. These receptors originate from a human donor with melanoma. CDR3s leave out the opening cysteine and the closing phenylalanine or tryptophan. A D gene is named only where the DNA matches it firmly.

d_call | j_call | v_call | cdr3_aa
TRBD1 | TRBJ2-2 | TRBV5-6 | ASSLRDRGIGELF
NA | TRBJ2-1 | TRBV29-1 | SVNWGYNEQF
TRBD1 | TRBJ1-3 | TRBV9 | ASSVGGTGLSGNTIY
TRBD1 | TRBJ1-6 | TRBV11-2 | ASSLSGTASARPLH
NA | TRBJ2-7 | TRBV5-5 | AGSTGDAGAEQY
TRBD2 | TRBJ2-3 | TRBV5-3 | ARSFLNLSGRHTDTQY
TRBD2 | TRBJ2-7 | TRBV5-5 | ASRGVRGSSYEQY
NA | TRBJ2-5 | TRBV7-2 | ASSFYGPTAQETQY
TRBD2 | TRBJ2-7 | TRBV11-1 | ASSLTTSGFYEQY
NA | TRBJ2-3 | TRBV28 | ASSAPRPDTQY
NA | TRBJ1-1 | TRBV7-6 | ASSFGNLDGAF
TRBD1 | TRBJ2-2 | TRBV7-3 | ASSLKTGGAGELF
TRBD1 | TRBJ1-6 | TRBV7-2 | ASSPTTGYNSPLH
TRBD2 | TRBJ2-2 | TRBV5-6 | ASSSRVTGGTGELF
TRBD2 | TRBJ2-3 | TRBV7-9 | ASSPLAGGGSDTQY
NA | TRBJ2-6 | TRBV7-2 | ASSLNQGGGSGANVLT
TRBD1 | TRBJ2-7 | TRBV25-1 | ASSESRPDRGKIYEQY
TRBD1 | TRBJ1-3 | TRBV5-1 | ASSLGPGQISGNTIY
TRBD2 | TRBJ2-7 | TRBV18 | ASSPRNAGGSAEQY
NA | TRBJ1-6 | TRBV7-9 | ASSPGQGHSPLH
NA | TRBJ1-5 | TRBV6-5 | ASSREYSNQPQH
TRBD2 | TRBJ2-1 | TRBV7-3 | ASSPGLAERQF
TRBD1 | TRBJ2-2 | TRBV29-1 | SVNRDRNTGELF
TRBD2 | TRBJ2-7 | TRBV11-2 | ASSRVSTSGYEQY
NA | TRBJ2-1 | TRBV19 | ASSLKGVSYNEQF
NA | TRBJ1-2 | TRBV18 | ASSPSLQGGYGYT
NA | TRBJ2-3 | TRBV7-7 | ASSLGQAGGTDTQY
NA | TRBJ2-5 | TRBV7-3 | ASSLDLARTVNQY
NA | TRBJ2-7 | TRBV7-2 | ASSLGEYEQY
TRBD2 | TRBJ2-1 | TRBV27 | ASRTSGRANEQF
TRBD2 | TRBJ2-2 | TRBV4-3 | ASSRGLAGEVTGELF
TRBD1 | TRBJ1-1 | TRBV30 | AWSKDRAANTEAF
TRBD1 | TRBJ1-3 | TRBV2 | ASSGQGTGNTIY
TRBD1 | TRBJ1-5 | TRBV5-6 | ASSPQGNNQPQH